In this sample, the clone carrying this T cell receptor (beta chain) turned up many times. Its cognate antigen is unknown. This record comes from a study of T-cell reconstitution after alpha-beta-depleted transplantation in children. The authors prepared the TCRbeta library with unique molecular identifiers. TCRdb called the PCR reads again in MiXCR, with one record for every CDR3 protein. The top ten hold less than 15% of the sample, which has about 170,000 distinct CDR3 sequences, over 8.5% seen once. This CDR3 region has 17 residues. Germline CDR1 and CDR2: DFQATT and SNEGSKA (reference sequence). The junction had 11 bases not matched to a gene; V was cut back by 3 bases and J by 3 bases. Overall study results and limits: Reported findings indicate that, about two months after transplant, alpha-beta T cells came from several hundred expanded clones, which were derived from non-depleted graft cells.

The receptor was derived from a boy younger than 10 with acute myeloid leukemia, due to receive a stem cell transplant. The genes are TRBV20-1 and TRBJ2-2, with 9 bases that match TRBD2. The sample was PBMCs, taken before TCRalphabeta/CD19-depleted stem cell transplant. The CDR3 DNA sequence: TGCAGTGCTAGGGGGACTAGCTTCGCCGAGGACACCGGGGAGCTGTTTTTT. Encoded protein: CSARGTSFAEDTGELFF.